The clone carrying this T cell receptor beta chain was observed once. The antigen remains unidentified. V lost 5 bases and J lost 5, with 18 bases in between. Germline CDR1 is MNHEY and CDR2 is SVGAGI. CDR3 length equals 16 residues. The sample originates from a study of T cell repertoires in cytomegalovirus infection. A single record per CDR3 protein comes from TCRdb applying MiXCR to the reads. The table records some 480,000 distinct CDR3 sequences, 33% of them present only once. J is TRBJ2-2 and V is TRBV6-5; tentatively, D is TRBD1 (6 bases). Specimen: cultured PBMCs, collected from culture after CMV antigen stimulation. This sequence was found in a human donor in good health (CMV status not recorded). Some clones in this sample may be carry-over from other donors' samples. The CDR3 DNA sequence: TGTGCCAGCAGTCAATTGGGGCAGGGGCGGACCGGGGAGCTGTTTTTT. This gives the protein CASSQLGQGRTGELFF.